What follows describes a single T cell receptor beta chain. Its antigen is currently unknown. These data come from a study of T cell repertoires in cytomegalovirus infection. The CDR3 totals 18 residues. V was cut by 0 bases and J by 7 bases, with 21 bases left in between. Germline CDR1 MGHRA, CDR2 YSYEKL. Using its own MiXCR run on the reads, TCRdb lists one record per CDR3 protein. The sample lists roughly 280,000 distinct CDR3 sequences; around 20% were seen once. This material consisted of cultured PBMCs, taken from culture after CMV antigen stimulation. This TCR was recovered from a human donor in good health (CMV status not recorded). Some clones in this sample may be carry-over from other donors' samples. V usage is TRBV4-1 and J usage is TRBJ2-2; D is unclear. CDR3 DNA: TGCGCCAGCAGCCAAGATTCGGCAGAATCCCCCCGGGTCGGGGAGCTGTTTTTT. This sequence encodes CASSQDSAESPRVGELFF.